This TCR beta chain was found in a study of OX40 agonist ivuxolimab in advanced cancers. About the research overall: A diagnosis of hepatocellular carcinoma, melanoma, renal cell or head and neck cancer was present in dose-escalation patients. Regarding the study as a whole: Near-lowest levels of clonal expansion characterized partial responders at 0.1-3.0 mg/kg.

At baseline, cycle 4 day 1, and cycle 7 day 1, blood was sampled. Regarding this clone: Its matching antigen is unknown.

Assay used: immunoSEQ multiplex PCR; TCRdb lists only in-frame clones, some missing. The sample yields approximately 82,000 clones, around four fifths seen once. This CDR3 contains 15 residues. CDR1 MRHNA and CDR2 SNTAGT come from the germline V gene. With 6 bases clipped from V and 7 bases from J, the junction kept 13 bases outside the gene matches. This chain links TRBV6-4 with TRBJ2-3, with 7 nucleotides matching TRBD2. The receptor comes from an adult with an advanced solid tumor such as melanoma, head and neck, liver or kidney cancer. The sample consisted of CD4+ or CD8+ T cells sorted from blood, taken in a trial of the OX40 agonist ivuxolimab. The DNA of the CDR3 is TGTGCCAGCAGACCTACTTTCGGACTAGACAATACGCAGTATTTT. This codes for CASRPTFGLDNTQYF.